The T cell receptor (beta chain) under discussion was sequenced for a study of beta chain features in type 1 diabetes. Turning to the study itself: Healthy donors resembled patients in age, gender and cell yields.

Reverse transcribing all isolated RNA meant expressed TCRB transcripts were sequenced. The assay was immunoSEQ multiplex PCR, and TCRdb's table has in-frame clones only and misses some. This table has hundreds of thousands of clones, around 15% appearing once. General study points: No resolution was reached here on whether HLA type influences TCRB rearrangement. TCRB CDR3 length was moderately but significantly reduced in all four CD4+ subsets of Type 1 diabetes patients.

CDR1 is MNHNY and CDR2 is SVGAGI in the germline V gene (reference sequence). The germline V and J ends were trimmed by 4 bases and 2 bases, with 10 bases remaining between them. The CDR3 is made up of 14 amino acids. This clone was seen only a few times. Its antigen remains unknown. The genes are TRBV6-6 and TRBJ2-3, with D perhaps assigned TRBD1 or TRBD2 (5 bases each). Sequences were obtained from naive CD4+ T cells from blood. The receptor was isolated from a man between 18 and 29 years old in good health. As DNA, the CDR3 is TGTGCCAGCAGTTCGTGGGGGACCACAGATACGCAGTATTTT. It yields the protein CASSSWGTTDTQYF.